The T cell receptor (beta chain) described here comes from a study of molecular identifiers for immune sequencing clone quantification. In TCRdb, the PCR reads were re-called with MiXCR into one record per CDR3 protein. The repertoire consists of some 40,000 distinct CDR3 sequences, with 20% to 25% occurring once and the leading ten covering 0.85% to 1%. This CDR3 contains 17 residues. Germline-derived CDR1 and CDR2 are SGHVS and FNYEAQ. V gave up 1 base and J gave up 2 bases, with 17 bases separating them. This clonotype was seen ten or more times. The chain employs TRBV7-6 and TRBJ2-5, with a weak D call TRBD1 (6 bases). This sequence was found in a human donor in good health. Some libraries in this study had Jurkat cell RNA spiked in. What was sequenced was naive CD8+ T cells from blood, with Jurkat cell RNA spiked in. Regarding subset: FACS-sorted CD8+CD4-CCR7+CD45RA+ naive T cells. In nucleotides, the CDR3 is TGTGCCAGCAGCTTAGATCCCCCGACAGGCAATCAAGAGACCCAGTACTTC. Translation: CASSLDPPTGNQETQYF.